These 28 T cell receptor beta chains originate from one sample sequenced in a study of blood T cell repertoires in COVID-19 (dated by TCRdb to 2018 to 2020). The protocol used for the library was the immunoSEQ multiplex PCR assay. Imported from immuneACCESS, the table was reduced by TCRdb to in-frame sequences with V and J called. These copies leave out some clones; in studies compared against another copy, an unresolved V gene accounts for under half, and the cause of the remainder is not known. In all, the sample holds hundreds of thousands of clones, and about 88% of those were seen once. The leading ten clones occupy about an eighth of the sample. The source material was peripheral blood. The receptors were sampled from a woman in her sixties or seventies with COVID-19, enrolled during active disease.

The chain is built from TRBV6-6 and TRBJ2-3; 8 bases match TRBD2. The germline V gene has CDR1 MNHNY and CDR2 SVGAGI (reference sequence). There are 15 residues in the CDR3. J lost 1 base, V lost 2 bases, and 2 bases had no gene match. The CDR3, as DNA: TGTGCCAGCAGTTACGCGGGGGGAGGCACAGATACGCAGTATTTT. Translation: CASSYAGGGTDTQYF.

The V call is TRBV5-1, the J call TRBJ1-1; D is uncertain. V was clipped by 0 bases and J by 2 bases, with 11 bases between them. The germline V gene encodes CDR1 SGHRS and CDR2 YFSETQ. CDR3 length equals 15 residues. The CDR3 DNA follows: TGCGCCAGCAGCTTGGCGGAGGGTCTCAACACTGAAGCTTTCTTT. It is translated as CASSLAEGLNTEAFF.

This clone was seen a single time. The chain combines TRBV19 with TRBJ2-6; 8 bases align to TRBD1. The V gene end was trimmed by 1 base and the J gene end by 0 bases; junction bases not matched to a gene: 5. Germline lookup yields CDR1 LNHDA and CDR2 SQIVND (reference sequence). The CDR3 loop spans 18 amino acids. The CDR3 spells CASSIVGTGPSGANVLTF. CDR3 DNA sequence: TGTGCCAGTAGTATAGTAGGGACAGGCCCCTCTGGGGCCAACGTCCTGACTTTC.

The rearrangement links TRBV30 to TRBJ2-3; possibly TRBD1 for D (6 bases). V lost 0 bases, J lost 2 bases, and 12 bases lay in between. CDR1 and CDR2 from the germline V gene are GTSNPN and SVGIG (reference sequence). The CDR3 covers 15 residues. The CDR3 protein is CAWSVLGHHTDTQYF. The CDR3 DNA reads TGTGCCTGGAGTGTACTGGGACACCACACAGATACGCAGTATTTT.

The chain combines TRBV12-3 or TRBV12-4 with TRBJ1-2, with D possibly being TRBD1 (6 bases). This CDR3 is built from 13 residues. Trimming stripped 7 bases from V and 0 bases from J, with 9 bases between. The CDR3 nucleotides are TGTGCCAGCACCGGACAGCCTAACTATGGCTACACCTTC. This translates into CASTGQPNYGYTF.

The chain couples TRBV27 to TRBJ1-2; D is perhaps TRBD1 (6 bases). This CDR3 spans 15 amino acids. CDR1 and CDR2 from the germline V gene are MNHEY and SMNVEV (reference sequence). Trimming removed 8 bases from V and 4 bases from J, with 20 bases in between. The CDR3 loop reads CASWGRLRGGYGYTF. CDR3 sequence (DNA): TGTGCCAGCTGGGGGCGACTTAGGGGTGGCTATGGCTACACCTTC.

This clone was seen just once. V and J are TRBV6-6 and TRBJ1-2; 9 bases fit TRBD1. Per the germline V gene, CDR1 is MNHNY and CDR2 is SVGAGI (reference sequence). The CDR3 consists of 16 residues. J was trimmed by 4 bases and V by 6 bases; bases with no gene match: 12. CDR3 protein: CASSSGQGLSGYGYTF. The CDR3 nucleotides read TGTGCCAGCAGCTCCGGACAGGGGCTGTCAGGCTATGGCTACACCTTC.

CDR3 in amino acids: CASSAYQDREETQYF. The CDR3 DNA reads as TGTGCCAGCAGCGCTTATCAGGACAGGGAAGAGACCCAGTACTTC. The chain has TRBV9 and TRBJ2-5, with 8 bases that match TRBD1. CDR1 is SGDLS and CDR2 is YYNGEE in the germline V gene. V lost 3 bases to trimming and J lost 3 bases; unmatched junction nucleotides: 7. CDR3 length: 15 amino acids.

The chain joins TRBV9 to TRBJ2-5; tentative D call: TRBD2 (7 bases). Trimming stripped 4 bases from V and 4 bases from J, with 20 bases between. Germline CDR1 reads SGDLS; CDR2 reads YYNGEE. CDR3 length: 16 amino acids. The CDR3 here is CASSPSGGGAGETQYF. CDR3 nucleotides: TGTGCCAGCAGCCCGAGTGGGGGGGGCGCCGGAGAGACCCAGTACTTC.

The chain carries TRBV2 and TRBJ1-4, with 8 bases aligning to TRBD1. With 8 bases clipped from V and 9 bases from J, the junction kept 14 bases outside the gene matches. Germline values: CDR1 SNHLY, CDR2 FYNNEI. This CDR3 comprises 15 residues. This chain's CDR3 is CASAVDRERYQKLFF. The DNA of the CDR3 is TGTGCCAGCGCTGTGGACAGGGAGCGATACCAAAAACTGTTTTTT.

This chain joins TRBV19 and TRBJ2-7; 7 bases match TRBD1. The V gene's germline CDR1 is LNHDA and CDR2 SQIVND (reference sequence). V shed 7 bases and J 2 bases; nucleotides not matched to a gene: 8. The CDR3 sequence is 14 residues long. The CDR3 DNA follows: TGTGCCAGTAATCCAACAGGGGCCCCCTACGAGCAGTACTTC. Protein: CASNPTGAPYEQYF.

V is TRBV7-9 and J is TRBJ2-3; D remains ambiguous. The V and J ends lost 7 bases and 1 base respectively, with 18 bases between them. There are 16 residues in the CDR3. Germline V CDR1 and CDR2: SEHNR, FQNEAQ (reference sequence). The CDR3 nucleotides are TGTGCCAGCATCTCTAACCCTCCCGCGCGCACAGATACGCAGTATTTT. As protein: CASISNPPARTDTQYF.

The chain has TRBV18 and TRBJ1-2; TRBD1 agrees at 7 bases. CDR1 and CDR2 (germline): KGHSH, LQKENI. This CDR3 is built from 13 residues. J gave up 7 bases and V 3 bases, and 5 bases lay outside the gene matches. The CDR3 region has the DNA TGTGCCAGCTCACCTGACAGGGAGCGTGGCTACACCTTC. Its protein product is CASSPDRERGYTF.

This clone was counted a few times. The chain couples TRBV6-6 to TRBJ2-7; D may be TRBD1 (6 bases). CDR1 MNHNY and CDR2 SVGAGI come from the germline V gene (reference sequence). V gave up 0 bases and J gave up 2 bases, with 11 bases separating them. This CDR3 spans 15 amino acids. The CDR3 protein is CASSYSIDRPYEQYF. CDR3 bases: TGTGCCAGCAGTTACTCGATAGACAGGCCCTACGAGCAGTACTTC.

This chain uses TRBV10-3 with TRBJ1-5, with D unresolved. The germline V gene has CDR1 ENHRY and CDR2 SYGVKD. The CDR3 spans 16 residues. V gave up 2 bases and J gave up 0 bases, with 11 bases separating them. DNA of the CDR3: TGTGCCATCAGTGAGCGAGGCGAAAATAGCAATCAGCCCCAGCATTTT. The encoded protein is CAISERGENSNQPQHF.

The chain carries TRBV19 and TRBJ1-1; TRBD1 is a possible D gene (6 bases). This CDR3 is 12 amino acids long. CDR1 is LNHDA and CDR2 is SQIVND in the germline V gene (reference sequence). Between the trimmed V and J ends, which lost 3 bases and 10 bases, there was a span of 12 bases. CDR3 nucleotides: TGTGCCAGTAGTATCCCACAGGGAATAGCTTTCTTT. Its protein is CASSIPQGIAFF. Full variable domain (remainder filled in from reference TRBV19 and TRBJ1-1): DGGITQSPKYLFRKEGQNVTLSCEQNLNHDAMYWYRQDPGQGLRLIYYSQIVNDFQKGDIAEGYSVSREKKESFPLTVTSAQKNPTAFYLCASSIPQGIAFFGQGTRLTVV.

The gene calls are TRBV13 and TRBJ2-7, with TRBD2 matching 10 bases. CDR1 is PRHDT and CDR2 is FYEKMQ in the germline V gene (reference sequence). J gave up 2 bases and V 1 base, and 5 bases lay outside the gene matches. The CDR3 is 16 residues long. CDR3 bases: TGTGCCAGCAGCTTAGCCCTAGCGGGGGCCCCCTACGAGCAGTACTTC. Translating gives CASSLALAGAPYEQYF. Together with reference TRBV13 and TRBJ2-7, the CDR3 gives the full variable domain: AAGVIQSPRHLIKEKRETATLKCYPIPRHDTVYWYQQGPGQDPQFLISFYEKMQSDKGSIPDRFSAQQFSDYHSELNMSSLELGDSALYFCASSLALAGAPYEQYFGPGTRLTVT.

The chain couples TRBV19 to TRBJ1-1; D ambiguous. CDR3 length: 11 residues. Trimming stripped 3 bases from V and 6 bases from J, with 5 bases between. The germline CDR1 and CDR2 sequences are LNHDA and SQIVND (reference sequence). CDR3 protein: CASSIFAEAFF. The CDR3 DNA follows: TGTGCCAGTAGTATCTTCGCTGAAGCTTTCTTT.

The CDR3 region is CASSSPSLGTARGYTF. The CDR3 DNA reads as TGTGCCAGCAGTTCTCCCTCATTAGGGACAGCGAGAGGCTACACCTTC. The genes are TRBV28 and TRBJ1-2; 7 bases map to TRBD1. The CDR3 extends over 16 amino acids. Germline trimming cut 4 bases from V and 8 bases from J; bases unmatched to any gene: 16. CDR1 MDHEN and CDR2 SYDVKM come from the germline V gene.

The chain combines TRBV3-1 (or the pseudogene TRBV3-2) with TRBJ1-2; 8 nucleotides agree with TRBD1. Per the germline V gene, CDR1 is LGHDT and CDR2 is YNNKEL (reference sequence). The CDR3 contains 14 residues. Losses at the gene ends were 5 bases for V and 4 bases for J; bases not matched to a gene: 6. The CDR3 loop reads CASSEDRAPYGYTF. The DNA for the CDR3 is TGTGCCAGCAGCGAGGACAGGGCACCCTATGGCTACACCTTC.

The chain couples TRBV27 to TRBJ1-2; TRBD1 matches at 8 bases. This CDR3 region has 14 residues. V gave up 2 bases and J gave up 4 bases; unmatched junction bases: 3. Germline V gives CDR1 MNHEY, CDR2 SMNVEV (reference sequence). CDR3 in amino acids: CASSLKGTGYGYTF. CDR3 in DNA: TGTGCCAGCAGTTTAAAGGGGACAGGCTATGGCTACACCTTC.

Written as DNA, the CDR3 is TGCGCCAGCAGCTCCGCCGGGACAGGGTCAACCGGGGAGCTGTTTTTT. Encoded protein: CASSSAGTGSTGELFF. The chain employs TRBV5-1 and TRBJ2-2, with TRBD1 identical over 9 bases. V shed 3 bases and J 5 bases; nucleotides not matched to a gene: 8. CDR3 size: 16 residues. CDR1 and CDR2 from the germline V gene are SGHRS and YFSETQ.

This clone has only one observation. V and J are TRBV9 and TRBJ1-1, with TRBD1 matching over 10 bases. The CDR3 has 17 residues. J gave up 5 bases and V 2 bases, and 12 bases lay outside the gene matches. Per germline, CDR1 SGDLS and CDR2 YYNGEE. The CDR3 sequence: CASSVSSRDRGETEAFF. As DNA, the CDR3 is TGTGCCAGCAGCGTCTCGTCCCGGGACAGGGGAGAGACTGAAGCTTTCTTT.

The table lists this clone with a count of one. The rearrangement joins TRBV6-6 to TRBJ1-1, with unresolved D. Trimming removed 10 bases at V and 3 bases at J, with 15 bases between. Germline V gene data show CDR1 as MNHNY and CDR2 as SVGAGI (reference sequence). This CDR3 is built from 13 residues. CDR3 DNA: TGTGCCACTGGCTTATACGAGGACACTGAAGCTTTCTTT. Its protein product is CATGLYEDTEAFF.

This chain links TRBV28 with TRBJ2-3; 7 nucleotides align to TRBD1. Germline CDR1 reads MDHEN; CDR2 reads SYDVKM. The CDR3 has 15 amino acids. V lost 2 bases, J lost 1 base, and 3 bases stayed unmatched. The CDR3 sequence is CASSLAQGGTDTQYF. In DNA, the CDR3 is TGTGCCAGCAGTTTAGCTCAGGGGGGCACAGATACGCAGTATTTT.

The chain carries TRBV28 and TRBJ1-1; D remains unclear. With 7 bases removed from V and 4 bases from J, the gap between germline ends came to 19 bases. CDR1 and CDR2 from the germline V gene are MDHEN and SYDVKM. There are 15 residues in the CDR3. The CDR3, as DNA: TGTGCCAGCACCGCTATGGGGAGGGAAACCACTGAAGCTTTCTTT. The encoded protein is CASTAMGRETTEAFF.

CDR3 nucleotides: TGTGCCAGCAGCTTCGACAGAGACACAGATACGCAGTATTTT. Its protein product is CASSFDRDTDTQYF. The chain recombines TRBV7-2 with TRBJ2-3, with a possible D match to TRBD1 (5 bases). The CDR3 has 14 amino acids. Germline V gene data show CDR1 as SGHTA and CDR2 as FQGNSA. The V end lost 3 bases, the J end lost 2 bases, and 9 bases lay between the germline ends.

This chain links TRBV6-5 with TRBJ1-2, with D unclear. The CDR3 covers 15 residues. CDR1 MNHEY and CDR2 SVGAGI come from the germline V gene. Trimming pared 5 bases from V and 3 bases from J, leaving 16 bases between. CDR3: CASSTAAGSDYGYTF. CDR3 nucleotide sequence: TGTGCCAGCAGTACGGCCGCCGGGTCGGACTATGGCTACACCTTC.